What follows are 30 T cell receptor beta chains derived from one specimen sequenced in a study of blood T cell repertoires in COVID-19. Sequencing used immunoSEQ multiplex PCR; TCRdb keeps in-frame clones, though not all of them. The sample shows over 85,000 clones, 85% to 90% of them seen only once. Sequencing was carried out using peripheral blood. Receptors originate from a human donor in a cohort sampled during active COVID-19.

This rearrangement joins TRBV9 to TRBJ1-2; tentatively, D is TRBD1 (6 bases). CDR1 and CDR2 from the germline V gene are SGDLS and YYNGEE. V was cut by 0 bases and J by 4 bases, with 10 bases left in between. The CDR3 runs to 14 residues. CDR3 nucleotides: TGTGCCAGCAGCGTAGCTGGGGGCAGCTATGGCTACACCTTC. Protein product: CASSVAGGSYGYTF.

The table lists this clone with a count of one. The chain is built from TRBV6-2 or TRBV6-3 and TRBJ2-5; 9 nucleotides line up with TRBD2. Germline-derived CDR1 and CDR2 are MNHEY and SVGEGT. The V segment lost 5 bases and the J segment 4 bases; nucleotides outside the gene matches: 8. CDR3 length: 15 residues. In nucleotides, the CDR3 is TGTGCCAGCAGTCAAGCGGGAGGCTATATAGAGACCCAGTACTTC. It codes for CASSQAGGYIETQYF.

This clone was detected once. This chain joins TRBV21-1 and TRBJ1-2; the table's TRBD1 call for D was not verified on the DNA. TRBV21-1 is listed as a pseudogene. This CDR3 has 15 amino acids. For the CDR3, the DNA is TGTGCCAGCAGCCTACGGACAGGGGCGAACTATGGCTACACCTTC. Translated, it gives CASSLRTGANYGYTF.

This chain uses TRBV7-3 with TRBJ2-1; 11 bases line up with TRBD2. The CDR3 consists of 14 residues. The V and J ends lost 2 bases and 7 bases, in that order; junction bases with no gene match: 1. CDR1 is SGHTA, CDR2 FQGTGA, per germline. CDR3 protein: CASSLSSGGNEQFF. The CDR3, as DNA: TGTGCCAGCAGCTTATCTAGCGGGGGGAATGAGCAGTTCTTC. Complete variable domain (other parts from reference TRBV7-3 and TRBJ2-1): GAGVSQTPSNKVTEKGKYVELRCDPISGHTALYWYRQSLGQGPEFLIYFQGTGAADDSGLPNDRFFAVRPEGSVSTLKIQRTERGDSAVYLCASSLSSGGNEQFFGPGTRLTVL.

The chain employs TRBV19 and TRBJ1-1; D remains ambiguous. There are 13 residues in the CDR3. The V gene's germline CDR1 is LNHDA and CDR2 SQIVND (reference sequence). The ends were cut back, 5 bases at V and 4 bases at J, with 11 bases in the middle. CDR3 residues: CASSVTQATEAFF. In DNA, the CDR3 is TGTGCCAGTAGTGTGACCCAGGCCACTGAAGCTTTCTTT.

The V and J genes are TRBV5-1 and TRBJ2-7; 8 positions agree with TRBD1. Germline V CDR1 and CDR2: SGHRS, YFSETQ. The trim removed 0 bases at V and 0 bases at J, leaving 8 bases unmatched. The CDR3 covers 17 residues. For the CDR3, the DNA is TGCGCCAGCAGCTTGGGAGCGGACAGGGTGAGCTCCTACGAGCAGTACTTC. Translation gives CASSLGADRVSSYEQYF. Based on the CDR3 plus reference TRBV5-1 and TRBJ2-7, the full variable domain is KAGVTQTPRYLIKTRGQQVTLSCSPISGHRSVSWYQQTPGQGLQFLFEYFSETQRNKGNFPGRFSGRQFSNSRSEMNVSTLELGDSALYLCASSLGADRVSSYEQYFGPGTRLTVT.

The CDR3 protein is CASSPGTVNTEAFF. CDR3 sequence (DNA): TGTGCCAGCAGCCCCGGGACAGTGAACACTGAAGCTTTCTTT. The V gene is TRBV5-4, the J gene TRBJ1-1, with 7 positions matching TRBD1. Germline CDR1 and CDR2: SGHNT and YYREEE (reference sequence). Trimming took 4 bases from V and 0 from J; bases not matched to a gene: 3. The length of the CDR3 is 14 residues.

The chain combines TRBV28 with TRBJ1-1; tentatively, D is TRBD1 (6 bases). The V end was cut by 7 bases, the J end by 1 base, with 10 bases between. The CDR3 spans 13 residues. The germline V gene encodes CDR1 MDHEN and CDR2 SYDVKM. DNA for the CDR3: TGTGCCAGCACTGACAGGCCGAACACTGAAGCTTTCTTT. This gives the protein CASTDRPNTEAFF.

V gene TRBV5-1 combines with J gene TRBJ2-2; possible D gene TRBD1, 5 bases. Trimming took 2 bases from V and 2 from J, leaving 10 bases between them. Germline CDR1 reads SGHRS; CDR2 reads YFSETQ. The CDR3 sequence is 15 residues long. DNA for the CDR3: TGCGCCAGCAGCTTACCACAGGCCAACACCGGGGAGCTGTTTTTT. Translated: CASSLPQANTGELFF.

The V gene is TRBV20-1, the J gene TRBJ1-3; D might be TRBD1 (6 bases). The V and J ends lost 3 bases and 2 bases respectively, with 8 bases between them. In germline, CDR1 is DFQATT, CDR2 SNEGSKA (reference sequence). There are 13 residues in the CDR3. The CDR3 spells CSASQGPGNTIYF. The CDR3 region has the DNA TGCAGTGCTAGTCAGGGGCCTGGAAACACCATATATTTT.

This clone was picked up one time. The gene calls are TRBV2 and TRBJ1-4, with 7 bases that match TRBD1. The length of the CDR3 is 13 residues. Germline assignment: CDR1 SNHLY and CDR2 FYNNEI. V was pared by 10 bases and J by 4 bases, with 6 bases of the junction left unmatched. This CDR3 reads CATQGGGNEKLFF. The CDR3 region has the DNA TGTGCCACCCAGGGGGGAGGTAATGAAAAACTGTTTTTT. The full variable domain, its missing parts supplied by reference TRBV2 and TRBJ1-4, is EPEVTQTPSHQVTQMGQEVILRCVPISNHLYFYWYRQILGQKVEFLVSFYNNEISEKSEIFDDQFSVERPDGSNFTLKIRSTKLEDSAMYFCATQGGGNEKLFFGSGTQLSVL.

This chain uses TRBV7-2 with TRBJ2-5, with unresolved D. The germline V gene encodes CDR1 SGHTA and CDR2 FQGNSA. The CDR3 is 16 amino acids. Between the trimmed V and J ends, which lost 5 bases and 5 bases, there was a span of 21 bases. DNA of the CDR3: TGTGCCAGCAGCGAATCCTGGGCCTTTGTGCTGGAGACCCAGTACTTC. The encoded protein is CASSESWAFVLETQYF. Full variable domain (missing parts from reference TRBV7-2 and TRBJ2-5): GAGVSQSPSNKVTEKGKDVELRCDPISGHTALYWYRQSLGQGLEFLIYFQGNSAPDKSGLPSDRFSAERTGGSVSTLTIQRTQQEDSAVYLCASSESWAFVLETQYFGPGTRLLVL.

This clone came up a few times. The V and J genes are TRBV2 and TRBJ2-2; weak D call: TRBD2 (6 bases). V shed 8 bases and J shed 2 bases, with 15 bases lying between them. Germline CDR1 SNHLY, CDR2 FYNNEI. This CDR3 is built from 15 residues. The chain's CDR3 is CASERGGFNTGELFF. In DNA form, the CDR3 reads TGTGCCAGCGAGAGAGGAGGGTTCAACACCGGGGAGCTGTTTTTT.

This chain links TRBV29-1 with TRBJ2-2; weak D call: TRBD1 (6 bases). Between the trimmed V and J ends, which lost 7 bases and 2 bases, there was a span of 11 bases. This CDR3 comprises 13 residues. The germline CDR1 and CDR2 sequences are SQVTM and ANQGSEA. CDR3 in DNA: TGCAGCGCCGGGACACTCAACACCGGGGAGCTGTTTTTT. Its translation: CSAGTLNTGELFF.

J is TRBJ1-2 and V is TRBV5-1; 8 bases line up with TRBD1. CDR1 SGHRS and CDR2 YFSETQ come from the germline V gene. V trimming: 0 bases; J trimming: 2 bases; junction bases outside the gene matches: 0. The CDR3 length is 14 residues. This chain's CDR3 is CASSLGTGNYGYTF. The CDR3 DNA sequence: TGCGCCAGCAGCTTGGGGACAGGGAACTATGGCTACACCTTC.

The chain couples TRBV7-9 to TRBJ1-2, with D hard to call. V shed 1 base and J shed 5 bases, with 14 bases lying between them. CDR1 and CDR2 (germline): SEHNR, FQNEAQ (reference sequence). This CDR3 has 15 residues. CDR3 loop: CASSLGGPTPYGYTF. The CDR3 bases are TGTGCCAGCAGCTTAGGAGGCCCGACCCCATATGGCTACACCTTC.

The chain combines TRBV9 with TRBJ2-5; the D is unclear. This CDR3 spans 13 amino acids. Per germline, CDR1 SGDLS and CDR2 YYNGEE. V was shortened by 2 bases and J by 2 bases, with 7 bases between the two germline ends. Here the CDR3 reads CASSVSQQETQYF. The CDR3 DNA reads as TGTGCCAGCAGCGTTTCACAGCAAGAGACCCAGTACTTC.

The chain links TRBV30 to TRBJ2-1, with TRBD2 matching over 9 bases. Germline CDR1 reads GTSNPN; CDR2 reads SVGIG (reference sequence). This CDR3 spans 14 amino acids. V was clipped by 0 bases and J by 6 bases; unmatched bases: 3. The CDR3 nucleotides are TGTGCCTGGAGTGTTACTAGCGGGTTCAATGAGCAGTTCTTC. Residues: CAWSVTSGFNEQFF.

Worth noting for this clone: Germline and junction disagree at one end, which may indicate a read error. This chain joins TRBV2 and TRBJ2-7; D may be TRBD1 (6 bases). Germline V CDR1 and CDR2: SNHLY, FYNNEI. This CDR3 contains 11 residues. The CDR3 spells CASSERTEIIF. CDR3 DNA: TGTGCCAGCAGTGAACGGACAGAGATAATCTTC. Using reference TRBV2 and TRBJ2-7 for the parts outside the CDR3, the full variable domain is EPEVTQTPSHQVTQMGQEVILRCVPISNHLYFYWYRQILGQKVEFLVSFYNNEISEKSEIFDDQFSVERPDGSNFTLKIRSTKLEDSAMYFCASSERTEIIFGPGTRLTVT.

The CDR3 sequence is CASSVSGRLTGELFF. The CDR3 bases are TGCGCCAGCAGCGTTAGCGGGAGGCTTACCGGGGAGCTGTTTTTT. This chain links TRBV5-1 with TRBJ2-2; the match to TRBD2 covers 10 bases. Germline V gives CDR1 SGHRS, CDR2 YFSETQ. The V and J ends lost 4 bases and 5 bases, in that order; junction bases with no gene match: 5. The CDR3 covers 15 residues.

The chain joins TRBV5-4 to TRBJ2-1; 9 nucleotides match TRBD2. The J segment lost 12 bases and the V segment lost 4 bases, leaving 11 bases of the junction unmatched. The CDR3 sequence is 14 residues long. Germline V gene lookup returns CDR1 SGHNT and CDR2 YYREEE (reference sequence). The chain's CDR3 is CASSPTNLLAGQFF. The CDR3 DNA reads TGTGCCAGCAGCCCAACCAACCTACTAGCGGGGCAGTTCTTC.

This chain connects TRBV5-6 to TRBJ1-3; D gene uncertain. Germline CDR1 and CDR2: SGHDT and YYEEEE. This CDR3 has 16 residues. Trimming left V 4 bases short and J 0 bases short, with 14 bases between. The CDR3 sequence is CASSPTLGSSGNTIYF. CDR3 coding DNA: TGTGCCAGCAGCCCGACCCTTGGGAGCTCTGGAAACACCATATATTTT.

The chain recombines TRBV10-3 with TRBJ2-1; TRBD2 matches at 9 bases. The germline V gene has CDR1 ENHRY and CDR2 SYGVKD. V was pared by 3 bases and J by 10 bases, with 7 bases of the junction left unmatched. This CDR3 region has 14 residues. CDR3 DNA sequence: TGTGCCATCAGTGAAATAGCGGGAGTGGAGGAGCAGTTCTTC. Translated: CAISEIAGVEEQFF.

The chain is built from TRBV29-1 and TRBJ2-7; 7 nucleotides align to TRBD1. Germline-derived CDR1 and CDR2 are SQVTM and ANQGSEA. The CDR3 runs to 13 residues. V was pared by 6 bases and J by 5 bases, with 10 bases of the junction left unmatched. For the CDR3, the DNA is TGCAGCGTGACCACAGGGGATAGGGACGAGCAGTACTTC. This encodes CSVTTGDRDEQYF.

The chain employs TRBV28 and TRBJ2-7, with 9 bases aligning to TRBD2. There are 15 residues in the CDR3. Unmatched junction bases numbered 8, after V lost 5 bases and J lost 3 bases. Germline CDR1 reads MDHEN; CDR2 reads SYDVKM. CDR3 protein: CASSPGLAGNYEQYF. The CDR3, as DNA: TGTGCCAGCAGTCCGGGTCTAGCGGGAAACTACGAGCAGTACTTC.

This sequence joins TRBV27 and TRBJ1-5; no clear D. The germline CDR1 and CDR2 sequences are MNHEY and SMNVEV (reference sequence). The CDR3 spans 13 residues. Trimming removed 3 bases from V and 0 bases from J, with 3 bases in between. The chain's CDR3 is CASSFSSNQPQHF. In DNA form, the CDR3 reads TGTGCCAGCAGTTTCAGTAGCAATCAGCCCCAGCATTTT.

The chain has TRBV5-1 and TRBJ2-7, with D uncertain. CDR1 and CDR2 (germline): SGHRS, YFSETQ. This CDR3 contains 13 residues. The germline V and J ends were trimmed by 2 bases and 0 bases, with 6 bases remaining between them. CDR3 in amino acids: CASSFSSSYEQYF. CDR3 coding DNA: TGCGCCAGCAGCTTTAGCAGCTCCTACGAGCAGTACTTC.

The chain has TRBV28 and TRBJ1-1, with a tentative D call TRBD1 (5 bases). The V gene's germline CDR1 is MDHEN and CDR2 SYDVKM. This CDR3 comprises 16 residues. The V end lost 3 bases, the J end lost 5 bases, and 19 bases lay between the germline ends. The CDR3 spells CASSFPSRQRRTEAFF. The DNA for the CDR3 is TGTGCCAGCAGTTTCCCTAGTCGACAGCGTCGGACTGAAGCTTTCTTT.

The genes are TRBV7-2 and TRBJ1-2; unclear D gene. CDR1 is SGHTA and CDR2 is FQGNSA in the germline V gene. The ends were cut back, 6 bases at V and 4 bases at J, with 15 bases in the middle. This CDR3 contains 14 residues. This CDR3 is CASSRPSGSYGYTF. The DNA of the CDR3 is TGTGCCAGCAGTAGACCTAGCGGAAGCTATGGCTACACCTTC.

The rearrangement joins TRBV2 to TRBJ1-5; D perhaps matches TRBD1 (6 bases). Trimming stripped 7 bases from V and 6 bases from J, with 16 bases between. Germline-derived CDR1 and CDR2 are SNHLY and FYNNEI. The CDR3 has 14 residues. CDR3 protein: CASIWGPTGQPQHF. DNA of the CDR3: TGTGCCAGCATTTGGGGGCCCACCGGTCAGCCCCAGCATTTT.